These 20 T cell receptor beta chains share one sample of origin, sequenced in a study of T-cell memory formation after mild COVID-19. TCRdb processed the 5' RACE reads anew with MiXCR; each CDR3 protein has one entry. The table shows a few hundred thousand distinct CDR3 sequences, with around 15% occurring only once. The sample taken for sequencing was PBMCs or a T cell subset sorted from them (not recorded which). Source of these receptors: a man aged 18 to 35 who had mild COVID-19 (a few samples of this study predate the infection). Cell type and time point are not known.

J is TRBJ2-7 and V is TRBV2; 8 bases are shared with TRBD1. Germline V CDR1 and CDR2: SNHLY, FYNNEI. V lost 5 bases to trimming and J lost 4 bases; unmatched junction nucleotides: 4. CDR3 size: 13 residues. The CDR3 nucleotides read TGTGCCAGCAGTTGGGACAGGCGTTACGAGCAGTACGTC. It specifies CASSWDRRYEQYV.

This clonotype has a count of ten or more. The V call is TRBV6-5, the J call TRBJ1-1; 8 nucleotides align to TRBD1. CDR3 length equals 16 residues. J gave up 5 bases and V 0 bases, and 8 bases lay outside the gene matches. Germline V CDR1 and CDR2: MNHEY, SVGAGI. This CDR3 reads CASSYSAGGQGTEAFF. CDR3 DNA: TGTGCCAGCAGTTACTCGGCAGGGGGCCAGGGAACTGAAGCTTTCTTT.

This clonotype was observed a handful of times. The CDR3 DNA is TGTGCCAGCAGTTGGCCCGGGGGCTCCTACAATGAGCAGTTCTTC. Translation: CASSWPGGSYNEQFF. This chain joins TRBV6-5 and TRBJ2-1; perhaps TRBD2 as D (6 bases). Germline CDR1 MNHEY, CDR2 SVGAGI. V lost 4 bases and J 0 bases, leaving 10 bases between the germline ends. CDR3 length: 15 amino acids.

The chain combines TRBV7-9 with TRBJ2-1; perhaps D is TRBD1 or TRBD2 (7 bases each). The V end lost 5 bases, the J end lost 4 bases, and 15 bases lay between the germline ends. Germline V CDR1 and CDR2: SEHNR, FQNEAQ (reference sequence). The CDR3 contains 15 residues. The CDR3 protein is CASSRGRGPYNEQFF. The CDR3 nucleotides are TGTGCCAGCAGCCGGGGGAGGGGGCCGTACAATGAGCAGTTCTTC.

A few counts support this clonotype. V usage is TRBV10-3 and J usage is TRBJ1-6; weak D call: TRBD1 (5 bases). The length of the CDR3 is 13 residues. The germline V gene has CDR1 ENHRY and CDR2 SYGVKD. V lost 10 bases and J 3 bases, leaving 10 bases between the germline ends. The CDR3 reads CATADSYNSPLHF. The CDR3 region has the DNA TGTGCCACCGCCGACAGCTATAATTCACCCCTCCACTTT.

This chain joins TRBV20-1 and TRBJ1-5; D is unresolved. Trimming removed 2 bases from V and 7 bases from J, with 12 bases in between. Germline CDR1 reads DFQATT; CDR2 reads SNEGSKA (reference sequence). This CDR3 is 13 amino acids long. The CDR3 here is CSARPPGTQPQHF. The DNA for the CDR3 is TGCAGTGCTAGACCCCCCGGAACCCAGCCCCAGCATTTT.

The chain couples TRBV12-3 or TRBV12-4 to TRBJ1-5; D is perhaps TRBD1 (5 bases). CDR3 length: 17 amino acids. Between the trimmed V and J ends, which lost 5 bases and 0 bases, there was a span of 17 bases. CDR3 protein: CASSGYTGGDSNQPQHF. The DNA for the CDR3 is TGTGCCAGCAGTGGATACACAGGCGGTGATAGCAATCAGCCCCAGCATTTT.

The chain recombines TRBV30 with TRBJ1-2; D is undetermined. From germline, CDR1 is GTSNPN and CDR2 SVGIG (reference sequence). The CDR3 totals 14 residues. Trimming removed 5 bases from V and 5 bases from J, with 18 bases in between. The CDR3 spells CAWQRPATLYGYTF. CDR3 nucleotide sequence: TGTGCCTGGCAGCGACCGGCCACCCTATATGGCTACACCTTC.

For the CDR3, the DNA is TGCAGTGCTAGTCCTAGACAGATCTCCTACGAGCAGTACGTC. Its protein product is CSASPRQISYEQYV. The V gene is TRBV20-1, the J gene TRBJ2-7; possible D gene TRBD1, 5 bases. Germline V gene lookup returns CDR1 DFQATT and CDR2 SNEGSKA (reference sequence). V lost 3 bases, J lost 0 bases, and 12 bases lay in between. There are 14 residues in the CDR3.

This chain uses TRBV7-9 with TRBJ2-5; D is perhaps TRBD1 (6 bases). The germline V gene encodes CDR1 SEHNR and CDR2 FQNEAQ (reference sequence). The CDR3 totals 15 residues. With 1 base removed from V and 2 bases from J, the gap between germline ends came to 11 bases. CDR3 residues: CASSLGTAPQETQYF. The CDR3 DNA sequence: TGTGCCAGCAGCTTAGGGACAGCCCCACAAGAGACCCAGTACTTC. Complete variable domain (other parts from reference TRBV7-9 and TRBJ2-5): DTGVSQNPRHKITKRGQNVTFRCDPISEHNRLYWYRQTLGQGPEFLTYFQNEAQLEKSRLLSDRFSAERPKGSFSTLEIQRTEQGDSAMYLCASSLGTAPQETQYFGPGTRLLVL.

The genes are TRBV4-2 and TRBJ2-3, with a possible D match to TRBD2 (6 bases). This CDR3 is 15 amino acids long. V dropped 3 bases and J dropped 6 bases, with 16 bases sitting between them. Per germline, CDR1 LGHNA and CDR2 YNFKEQ. The CDR3 sequence is CASSQSPGEKDTQYF. CDR3 bases: TGTGCCAGCAGCCAGTCCCCGGGGGAGAAGGATACGCAGTATTTT.

The chain employs TRBV10-3 and TRBJ1-6; D gene ambiguous. The V gene lost 2 bases and the J gene lost 4 bases, with 9 bases spanning the gap. Germline V gene lookup returns CDR1 ENHRY and CDR2 SYGVKD. The CDR3 extends over 15 amino acids. CDR3 nucleotides: TGTGCCATCAGTGAGCGGGAGTCTTATAATTCACCCCTCCACTTT. Protein product: CAISERESYNSPLHF.

The chain carries TRBV7-2 and TRBJ1-2; 10 nucleotides agree with TRBD1. With 1 base clipped from V and 6 bases from J, the junction kept 11 bases outside the gene matches. The CDR3 is 17 amino acids. CDR1 is SGHTA and CDR2 is FQGNSA in the germline V gene. Written as DNA, the CDR3 is TGTGCCAGCAGCTTAGGGGGACAGGGGTTAAAGAAGCATGGCTACACCTTC. As protein: CASSLGGQGLKKHGYTF.

The J gene is TRBJ2-3, the V gene TRBV29-1, with 7 positions matching TRBD1. This CDR3 contains 14 residues. Germline assignment: CDR1 SQVTM and CDR2 ANQGSEA. After removal of 4 bases from V and 2 bases from J, the junction contained 6 bases not matched to a gene. CDR3 protein: CSVGGGRVTDTQYF. The CDR3 nucleotides read TGCAGCGTTGGAGGGGGCCGGGTCACAGATACGCAGTATTTT.

This chain joins TRBV5-6 and TRBJ2-2, with D perhaps matching TRBD1 (6 bases). Germline CDR1 and CDR2: SGHDT and YYEEEE. This CDR3 has 14 residues. V was trimmed by 1 base and J by 6 bases, leaving 10 bases between them. CDR3 protein: CASSLTSGAGELFF. The CDR3 coding sequence is TGTGCCAGCAGCTTGACCTCAGGGGCCGGGGAGCTGTTTTTT.

In this sample, this clonotype turned up a few times. J is TRBJ2-1 and V is TRBV7-8, with 8 bases lining up with TRBD1. The CDR3 is 15 residues long. V lost 1 base, J lost 3 bases, and 2 bases stayed unmatched. Germline values: CDR1 SGHVS, CDR2 FQNEAQ. The CDR3 loop reads CASSLVGTGYNEQFF. The CDR3 nucleotides read TGTGCCAGCAGCTTAGTAGGGACAGGCTACAATGAGCAGTTCTTC. Full variable domain (rest looked up from reference TRBV7-8 and TRBJ2-1): GAGVSQSPRYKVAKRGQDVALRCDPISGHVSLFWYQQALGQGPEFLTYFQNEAQLDKSGLPSDRFFAERPEGSVSTLKIQRTQQEDSAVYLCASSLVGTGYNEQFFGPGTRLTVL.

In the case of this clonotype: At one end, the junction sequence differs from germline, possibly due to a read error. This chain connects TRBV11-3 to TRBJ2-1; D might be TRBD2 (5 bases). The CDR3 loop spans 13 amino acids. Germline loops: CDR1 SGHNT, CDR2 YENEEA. The CDR3 DNA follows: TGTACCAGCAGCCAAATCAGAGAGGGTGAGCAGTTCTTC. Protein: CTSSQIREGEQFF.

This clonotype was observed at least ten times. The J gene is TRBJ2-3, the V gene TRBV7-8; 7 nucleotides match TRBD2. V dropped 1 base and J dropped 8; count of bases not matched to a gene: 12. This CDR3 is built from 16 residues. Germline V gene data show CDR1 as SGHVS and CDR2 as FQNEAQ. The chain's CDR3 is CASSLGGDYRSATQYF. The CDR3 region has the DNA TGTGCCAGCAGCTTAGGGGGGGACTATCGCTCAGCTACGCAGTATTTT. The whole variable domain, filled in from reference TRBV7-8 and TRBJ2-3, reads GAGVSQSPRYKVAKRGQDVALRCDPISGHVSLFWYQQALGQGPEFLTYFQNEAQLDKSGLPSDRFFAERPEGSVSTLKIQRTQQEDSAVYLCASSLGGDYRSATQYFGPGTRLTVL.

In this sample, this clonotype turned up a few times. The chain has TRBV24-1 and TRBJ1-2; tentative D call: TRBD1 (6 bases). CDR1 is KGHDR and CDR2 is SFDVKD in the germline V gene. This CDR3 has 14 amino acids. Trimming took off 2 bases at V and 4 bases at J, with 10 bases between the two ends. The CDR3 loop reads CATSDYRTAYGYTF. The CDR3, as DNA: TGTGCCACCAGTGATTACCGGACAGCCTATGGCTACACCTTC.

This clonotype was seen more than once but under ten times. The CDR3 DNA reads as TGTGCCACCAGTGTCGATAGCAATGAGCAGTTCTTC. It codes for CATSVDSNEQFF. V usage is TRBV24-1 and J usage is TRBJ2-1, with no clear D. Per the germline V gene, CDR1 is KGHDR and CDR2 is SFDVKD. Deletions cut 5 bases from V and 6 bases from J, with 7 bases between. The CDR3 has 12 amino acids.